This entry is about one T cell receptor beta chain. Its target is not known. This sample stems from a study of cytomegalovirus exposure and HLA in healthy donors. The study's findings and limits: More clonal expansion characterized HLA-associated TCR beta chains than equally common others in a later analysis. Several of the most significant clusters appeared linked to common viral pathogens, based on a later analysis. Researchers counted 180 or so TCR beta chains as cytomegalovirus-associated.

The PCR employed 60 Vbeta primers together with 13 Jbeta primers. Original processing methods: In a later analysis, of 84 million or so unique beta chains, about 12 million appeared in at least two donors. Measured with immunoSEQ multiplex PCR; TCRdb has only the in-frame clones, and not every one. The V and J calls and clone size are taken from that table; D and trimming were inferred from the DNA. The table records approximately 220,000 clones, 75% to 80% of them present only once. The CDR3 covers 14 residues. The J segment lost 4 bases and the V segment lost 5 bases, leaving 5 bases of the junction unmatched. Germline V gene sequence: CDR1 SGHTA, CDR2 FQGTGA.

The specimen was PBMCs. This TCR was sampled from a man in his late teens or twenties in good health and CMV-seronegative. The chain couples TRBV7-3 to TRBJ1-1, with 9 nucleotides matching TRBD1. The CDR3 DNA follows: TGTGCCAGCAGCCCGACAGGGGGAATCACTGAAGCTTTCTTT. It yields the protein CASSPTGGITEAFF.